This paragraph reports one TCR beta chain. Its antigen is undetermined. This sample was taken from a study of shared clonotypes between healthy human individuals. Notes on the study in general: Compared with clonotypes that all four donors shared, non-shared clonotypes had lower generation probabilities. The study sampled only blood, and tissue repertoires likely differ. Shared across a few donors were roughly 5.3% of the naive CD4 clonotypes.

Profiled with immunoSEQ multiplex PCR; TCRdb holds only in-frame clones, not every one. This sample has millions of clones, with roughly 93% found just once. CD4+ cell separation produced CD45RA+ naive and CD45RA-negative memory subsets. There are 14 residues in the CDR3. The germline V gene encodes CDR1 SGHVS and CDR2 FNYEAQ. V lost 3 bases to trimming and J lost 4 bases, with 10 bases between them. The clonotype comes from a man younger than 35 in good health. Some clones in this sample may be carry-over from other donors' samples. The sample taken for sequencing was naive CD4+ T cells from PBMCs. Documented subset: CD45RA+ positively selected. The chain carries TRBV7-6 and TRBJ2-1; perhaps TRBD2 as D (5 bases). The CDR3: CASSFTAVYNEQFF. CDR3 coding DNA: TGTGCCAGCAGCTTTACAGCGGTATACAATGAGCAGTTCTTC.